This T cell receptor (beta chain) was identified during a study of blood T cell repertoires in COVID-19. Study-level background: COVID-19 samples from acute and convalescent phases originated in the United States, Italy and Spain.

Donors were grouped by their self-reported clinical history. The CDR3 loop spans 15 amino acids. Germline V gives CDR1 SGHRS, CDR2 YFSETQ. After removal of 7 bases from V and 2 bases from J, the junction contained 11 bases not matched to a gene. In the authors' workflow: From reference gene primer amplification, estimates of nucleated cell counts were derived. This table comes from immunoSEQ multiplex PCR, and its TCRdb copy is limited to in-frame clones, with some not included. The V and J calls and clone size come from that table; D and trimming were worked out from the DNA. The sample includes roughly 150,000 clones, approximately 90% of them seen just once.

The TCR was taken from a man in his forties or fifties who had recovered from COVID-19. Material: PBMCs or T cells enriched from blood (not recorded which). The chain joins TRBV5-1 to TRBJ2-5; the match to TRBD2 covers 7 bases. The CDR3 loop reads CASYLGLAVQETQYF. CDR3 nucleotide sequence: TGCGCCAGCTACTTGGGGCTAGCGGTACAAGAGACCCAGTACTTC.